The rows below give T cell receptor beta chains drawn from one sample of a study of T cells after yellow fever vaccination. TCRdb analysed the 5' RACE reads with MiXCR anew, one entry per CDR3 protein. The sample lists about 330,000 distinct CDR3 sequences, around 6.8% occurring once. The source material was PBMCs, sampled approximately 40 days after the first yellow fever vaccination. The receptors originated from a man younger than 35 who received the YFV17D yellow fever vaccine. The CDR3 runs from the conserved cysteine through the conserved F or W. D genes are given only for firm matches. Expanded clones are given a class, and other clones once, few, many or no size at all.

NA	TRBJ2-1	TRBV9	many	TGTGCCAGCAGTTCGGGGCGGGAGCAGTTCTTC	CASSSGREQFF
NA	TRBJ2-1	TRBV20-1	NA	TGCAGTGCTATGCCGTTCAATGAGCAGTTCTTC	CSAMPFNEQFF
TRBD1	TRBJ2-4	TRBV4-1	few	TGCGCCAGCAGCCTGGGGACAGGGGGGATAGCCAAAAACATTCAGTACTTC	CASSLGTGGIAKNIQYF
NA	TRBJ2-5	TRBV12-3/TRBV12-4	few	TGTGCCAGCAGTTTATGGCGGAAAGAGACCCAGTACTTC	CASSLWRKETQYF
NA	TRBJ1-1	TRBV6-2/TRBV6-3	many	TGTGCCAGCGGTAACAGGTGGGGGGACACTGAAGCTTTCTTT	CASGNRWGDTEAFF
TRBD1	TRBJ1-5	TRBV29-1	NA	TGCAGCGTTCCCGGGACAGGGTCAAATCAGCCCCAGCATTTT	CSVPGTGSNQPQHF
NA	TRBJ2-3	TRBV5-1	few	TGCGCCAGCAGGGCGGGACAAGGTGGCACAGATACGCAGTATTTT	CASRAGQGGTDTQYF
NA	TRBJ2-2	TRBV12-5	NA	TGTGCTAGTGGTTTGGTACAAGTAAACACCGGGGAGCTGTTTTTT	CASGLVQVNTGELFF
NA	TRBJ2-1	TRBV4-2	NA	TGTGCCAGCAGCCAAGACATGAACGGCTACAATGAGCAGTTCTTC	CASSQDMNGYNEQFF
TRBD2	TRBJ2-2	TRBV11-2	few	TGTGCCAGCAGCTCTATAGGCGGGGGTCCTAACACCGGGGAGCTGTTTTTT	CASSSIGGGPNTGELFF
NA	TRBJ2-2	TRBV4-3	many	TGCGCCAGCAGCCAAGATACGGCAGCGAACACCGGGGAGCCGTTTTTT	CASSQDTAANTGEPFF
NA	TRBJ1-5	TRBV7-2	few	TGTGCCAGCAGCGTACACGGACCTAGAGGTCAGCCCCAGCATTTT	CASSVHGPRGQPQHF
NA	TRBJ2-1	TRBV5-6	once	TGTGCCAGGAGCCCCGAGGGCCGCTACAATGAGCAGTTCTTC	CARSPEGRYNEQFF
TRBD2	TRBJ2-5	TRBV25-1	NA	TGTGCCAGCAGTGGGACTCTAGGACTAGCGGGGAATCAAGAGACCCAGTACTTC	CASSGTLGLAGNQETQYF
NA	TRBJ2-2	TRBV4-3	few	TGCGCCAGCAGCCAAGACCGGCGGTTGTGGGAGCTGTTTTTT	CASSQDRRLWELFF
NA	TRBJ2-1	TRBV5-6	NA	TGTGCCAGCAGCTTGAACGATACTTACAATGAGCAGTTCTTC	CASSLNDTYNEQFF
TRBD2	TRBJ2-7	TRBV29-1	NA	TGCAGCGCCACGGGAGCACGGGGGGGCGTCAGCCACGAGCAGTACTTC	CSATGARGGVSHEQYF
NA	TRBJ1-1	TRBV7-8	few	TGTGCCAGCACCCCACAGGGTAACACTGAAGCTTTCTTT	CASTPQGNTEAFF
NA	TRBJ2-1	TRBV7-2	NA	TGTGCCAGCAGCTTAGTTCGGGCAGACGATGAGCAGTTCTTC	CASSLVRADDEQFF
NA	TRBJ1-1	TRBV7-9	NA	TGTGCCAGCGGACCTACTGGGGGGCTTAACACTGAAGCTTTCTTT	CASGPTGGLNTEAFF
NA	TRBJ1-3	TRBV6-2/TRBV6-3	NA	TGTGCCAGCAGGCTACAGGCTGGAAACACCATATATTTT	CASRLQAGNTIYF
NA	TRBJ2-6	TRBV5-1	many	TGCGCCAGCAGCTTGGCGCGGGCGACTGGGGCCAACGTCCTGACTTTC	CASSLARATGANVLTF
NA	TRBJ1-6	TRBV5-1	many	TGCGCCAGCAGCTTGGAACGGTCACCCCTCCACTTT	CASSLERSPLHF
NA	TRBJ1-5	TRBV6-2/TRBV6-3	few	TGTGCCAGCAGTTCGGGACATAGCAATCAGCCCCAGCATTTT	CASSSGHSNQPQHF
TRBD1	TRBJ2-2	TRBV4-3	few	TGCGCCAGCAGCCAAGGGACAGGGTTAATGGGAACCGGGGAGCTGTTTTTT	CASSQGTGLMGTGELFF
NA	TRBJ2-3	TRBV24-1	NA	TGTGCCACCAGTGATCCTCAGACAGGTGCTTTTGTTACGCAGTATTTT	CATSDPQTGAFVTQYF
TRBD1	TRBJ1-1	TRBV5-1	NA	TGCGCCAGCAGCTTGGGACAGGGTGATAAAGCTTTCTTT	CASSLGQGDKAFF
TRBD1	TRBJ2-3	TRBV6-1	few	TGTGCCAGCAGTGAGACAGGGGGCGGCACAGATACGCAGTATTTT	CASSETGGGTDTQYF
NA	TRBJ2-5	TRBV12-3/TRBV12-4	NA	TGTGCCAGCAGTCGAACGCCGGTTTACCAAGAGACCCAGTACTTC	CASSRTPVYQETQYF
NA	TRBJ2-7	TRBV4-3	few	TGCGCCAGCAGCTACGACGAGGGAGCCAACTACGAGCAGTACTTC	CASSYDEGANYEQYF
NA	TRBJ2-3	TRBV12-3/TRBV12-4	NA	TGTGCCAGCAGTGTGCAGGGAGGTGCAGATACGCAGTATTTT	CASSVQGGADTQYF
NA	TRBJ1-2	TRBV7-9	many	TGTGCCAGCAGCTTAGAGAATGCAGCCCAAGTTGGCTACACCTTC	CASSLENAAQVGYTF
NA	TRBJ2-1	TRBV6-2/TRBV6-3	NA	TGTGCCAGCGCTTGGCGTTTGGGCGGGGACCTGAACAATGAGCAGTTCTTC	CASAWRLGGDLNNEQFF
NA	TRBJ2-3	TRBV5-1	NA	TGCGCCAGCAGCCGGAGGGCGGATTCGGCAGATACGCAGTATTTT	CASSRRADSADTQYF
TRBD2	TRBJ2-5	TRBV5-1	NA	TGCGCCAGCAGCCTAAATAGCGGGGCCCAAGAGACCCAGTACTTC	CASSLNSGAQETQYF
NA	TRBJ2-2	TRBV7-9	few	TGTGCCAGCAGCTTTCCAGGCCCGTCCACCGGGGAGCTGTTTTTT	CASSFPGPSTGELFF
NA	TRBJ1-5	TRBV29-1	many	TGCAGCGTTGACGTCAGGAAATTAGACAGACGGGGAAATCAGCCCCAGCATTTT	CSVDVRKLDRRGNQPQHF
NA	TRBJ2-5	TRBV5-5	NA	TGTGCCAGCAGCTGGCCGGGTCAAGAGACCCAGTACTTC	CASSWPGQETQYF
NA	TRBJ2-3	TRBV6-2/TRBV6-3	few	TGTGCCAGCAGTTACTCGGGCACGGGTGCTGGAGATACGCAGTATTTT	CASSYSGTGAGDTQYF
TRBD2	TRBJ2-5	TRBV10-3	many	TGTGCCATCAGTCGACTAGCGGGGGTGGCACGAGAGACCCAGTACTTC	CAISRLAGVARETQYF
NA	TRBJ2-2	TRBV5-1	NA	TGCGCCAGCAGCGAGGACACGACCACCGGGGAGCTGTTTTTT	CASSEDTTTGELFF
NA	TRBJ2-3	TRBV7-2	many	TGTGCCAGCAGGGTGGGTGGGGCTAGCACAGATACGCAGTATTTT	CASRVGGASTDTQYF
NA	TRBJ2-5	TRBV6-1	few	TGTGCCAGCACTCCCGGAACAAATCAAGAGACCCAGTACTTC	CASTPGTNQETQYF
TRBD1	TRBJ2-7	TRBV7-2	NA	TGTGCCAGCAGCTTATGGGTGGGACAGGGGATCGAGCAGTACTTC	CASSLWVGQGIEQYF
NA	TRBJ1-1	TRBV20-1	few	TGCAGTGCTAGACATCGGGCAGGAAACACTGAAGCTTTCTTT	CSARHRAGNTEAFF
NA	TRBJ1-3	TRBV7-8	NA	TGTGCCAGCAGCTCCCCAACAAAACCCGGACAAGGCCGGGGAAACACCATATATTTT	CASSSPTKPGQGRGNTIYF
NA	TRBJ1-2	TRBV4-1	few	TGCGCCAGCAGCCAAGATTCGGAACAGGGAGTACACTATGGCTACACCTTC	CASSQDSEQGVHYGYTF
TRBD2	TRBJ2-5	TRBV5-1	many	TGCGCCAGCAGCTTTGGGGGGGTCCAAGAGACCCAGTACTTC	CASSFGGVQETQYF
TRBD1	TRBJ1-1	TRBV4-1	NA	TGCGCCAGCAGCCGTACAGGGGGACCGGGCACTGAAGCTTTCTTT	CASSRTGGPGTEAFF
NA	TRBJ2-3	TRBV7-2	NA	TGTGCCAGCAGCTTAGACCCAGCGGGTGTGTCCGATACGCAGTATTTT	CASSLDPAGVSDTQYF
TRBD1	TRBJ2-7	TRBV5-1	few	TGCGCCAGCAGCGAGAGACAGGGCCGCTCCTACGAGCAGTACTTC	CASSERQGRSYEQYF
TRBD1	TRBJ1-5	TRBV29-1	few	TGCAGCGTTGTTCTAGCAGGGGGCTATCAGCCCCAGCATTTT	CSVVLAGGYQPQHF
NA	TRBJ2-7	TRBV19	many	TGTGCCAGTAGCCCTCAGGGGGGGTGGATCTACGAGCAGTACTTC	CASSPQGGWIYEQYF
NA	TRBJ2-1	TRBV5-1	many	TGCGCCAGCAGCAGGGATCAACCCGGGACAACTGAGCAGTTCTTC	CASSRDQPGTTEQFF
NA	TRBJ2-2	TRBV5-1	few	TGCGCCAGCAGCTTGGGAGGCAGGGCGAACACCGGGGAGCTGTTTTTT	CASSLGGRANTGELFF